This T cell receptor beta chain was profiled in a study of T cell repertoires in cytomegalovirus infection. Study findings and constraints: The ex vivo response was dominated by HLA-C-restricted CMV-specific TCR beta clonotypes.

This clonotype was observed at least ten times. The antigen remains undetermined. The V gene lost 5 bases and the J gene lost 5 bases, with 18 bases spanning the gap. This CDR3 region has 15 residues. Germline lookup yields CDR1 SEHNR and CDR2 FQNEAQ (reference sequence). TCRdb reanalysed the reads using MiXCR and keeps one entry per CDR3 protein. The profile shows approximately 120,000 distinct CDR3 sequences, about 30% of them singletons. The input for sequencing was CD8+ T cells from cultured PBMCs, taken from culture after CMV antigen stimulation. This chain uses TRBV7-9 with TRBJ2-5; possible D gene TRBD1, 6 bases. This clonotype originated in a human donor in good health (CMV status not recorded). Some clones in this sample may be carry-over from other donors' samples. CDR3 nucleotide sequence: TGTGCCAGCAGCCTTATTCCGAACAGGGAGGAGACCCAGTACTTC. Translating gives CASSLIPNREETQYF.